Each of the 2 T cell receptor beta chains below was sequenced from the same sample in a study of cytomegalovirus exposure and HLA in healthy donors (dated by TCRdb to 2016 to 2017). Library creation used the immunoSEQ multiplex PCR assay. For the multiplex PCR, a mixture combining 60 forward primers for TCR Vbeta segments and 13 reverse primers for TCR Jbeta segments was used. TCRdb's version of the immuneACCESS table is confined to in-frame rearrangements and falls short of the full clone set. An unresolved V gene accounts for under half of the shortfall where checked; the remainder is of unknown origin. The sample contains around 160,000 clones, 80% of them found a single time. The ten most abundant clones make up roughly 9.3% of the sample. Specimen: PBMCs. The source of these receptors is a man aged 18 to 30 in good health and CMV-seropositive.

CDR3 nucleotide sequence: TGTGCCAGCAGCCCCATTGACAGAATCTCTGGAAACACCATATATTTT. This translates into CASSPIDRISGNTIYF. The gene calls are TRBV7-9 and TRBJ1-3; D perhaps matches TRBD1 (5 bases). Trimming took off 5 bases at V and 0 bases at J, with 14 bases between the two ends. This CDR3 is built from 16 residues. The germline V gene encodes CDR1 SEHNR and CDR2 FQNEAQ (reference sequence).

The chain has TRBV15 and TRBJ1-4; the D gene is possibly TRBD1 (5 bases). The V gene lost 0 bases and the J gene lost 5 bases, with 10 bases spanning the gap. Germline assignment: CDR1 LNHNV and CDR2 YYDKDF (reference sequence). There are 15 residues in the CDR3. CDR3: CATSRDRDWNEKLFF. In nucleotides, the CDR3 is TGTGCCACCAGCAGAGACCGGGACTGGAATGAAAAACTGTTTTTT.